This T cell receptor beta chain was profiled in a study of blood T cells in healthy people across ages. Primed by a sample-barcoded 5' primer and a J-beta primer mix, a second PCR proceeded for roughly 6 to 12 cycles. From the 5' RACE reads, TCRdb called clonotypes with MiXCR, one entry per CDR3 protein. The sample includes 950,000 to 1,200,000 distinct CDR3 sequences, roughly two fifths of them seen just once. The germline gives CDR1 SGDLS, CDR2 YYNGEE. The CDR3 consists of 14 residues. Sequences were obtained from blood. This chain connects TRBV9 to TRBJ2-7; D is undetermined. The end of the DNA aligns better with TRBJ2-5, so the J call may be wrong. The source is a young man in good health. For the CDR3, the DNA is TGTGCCAGCAGTCCTACTTTCCGAGGAGAGACCCAGTACTTC. Translating it yields CASSPTFRGETQYF.